A single sample is the source of the 10 T cell receptor beta chains below, sequenced in a study of blood T cell repertoires in COVID-19 (dated by TCRdb to 2018 to 2020). The library was obtained by the immunoSEQ multiplex PCR assay. TCRdb re-hosts the immuneACCESS table, in-frame sequences only. Its copies lack some clones; in the studies checked, an unresolved V gene accounts for under half of them, and the cause for the rest is not known. Recorded for this sample are approximately 200,000 clones; roughly 77% of them occurred a single time. The leading ten clones occupy about an eighth of the sample. Sequenced material: peripheral blood. The receptors were sampled from a woman of 80 years or more with COVID-19, enrolled during active disease.

J is TRBJ2-7 and V is TRBV5-4; TRBD1 might be the D (5 bases). The CDR3 is made up of 18 amino acids. The germline V and J ends were trimmed by 5 bases and 0 bases, with 24 bases remaining between them. Germline CDR1 SGHNT, CDR2 YYREEE (reference sequence). The CDR3 sequence: CASRYKAREIMVSYEQYF. The DNA for the CDR3 is TGTGCCAGCAGGTATAAGGCCAGGGAAATAATGGTCTCCTACGAGCAGTACTTC. Supplemented by reference TRBV5-4 and TRBJ2-7, the full variable domain reads ETGVTQSPTHLIKTRGQQVTLRCSSQSGHNTVSWYQQALGQGPQFIFQYYREEENGRGNFPPRFSGLQFPNYSSELNVNALELDDSALYLCASRYKAREIMVSYEQYFGPGTRLTVT.

This clone was observed a handful of times. The rearrangement joins TRBV6-5 to TRBJ1-6; D might be TRBD1 (6 bases). Germline V gene sequence: CDR1 MNHEY, CDR2 SVGAGI. V was shortened by 7 bases and J by 4 bases, with 11 bases between the two germline ends. There are 14 residues in the CDR3. The CDR3: CASKGRGYNSPLHF. DNA for the CDR3: TGTGCCAGCAAGGGAAGGGGGTATAATTCACCCCTCCACTTT.

The V and J genes are TRBV2 and TRBJ1-1; the D is unclear. CDR1 is SNHLY and CDR2 is FYNNEI in the germline V gene. This CDR3 has 13 residues. The V and J ends lost 2 bases and 5 bases respectively, with 9 bases between them. In nucleotides, the CDR3 is TGTGCCAGCAGTGAACTGGGCGAGACTGAAGCTTTCTTT. It translates to CASSELGETEAFF.

The rearrangement uses TRBV9 and TRBJ1-6; the match to TRBD1 covers 7 bases. Germline V gene sequence: CDR1 SGDLS, CDR2 YYNGEE. This CDR3 spans 14 amino acids. Losses at the gene ends were 0 bases for V and 8 bases for J; bases not matched to a gene: 2. The CDR3 loop reads CASSVATGDSPLHF. The CDR3 DNA reads as TGTGCCAGCAGCGTAGCTACAGGGGATTCACCCCTCCACTTT. The variable domain in full, with the rest retrieved from reference TRBV9 and TRBJ1-6, is DSGVTQTPKHLITATGQRVTLRCSPRSGDLSVYWYQQSLDQGLQFLIQYYNGEERAKGNILERFSAQQFPDLHSELNLSSLELGDSALYFCASSVATGDSPLHFGNGTRLTVT.

The chain carries TRBV4-1 and TRBJ2-7, with 9 positions matching TRBD1. This CDR3 has 15 residues. J was trimmed by 5 bases and V by 5 bases; bases with no gene match: 10. The germline V gene encodes CDR1 MGHRA and CDR2 YSYEKL. In DNA, the CDR3 is TGCGCCAGCAGCGCACCGGGACAGGGTCGCAACGAGCAGTACTTC. This translates into CASSAPGQGRNEQYF.

The CDR3 region has the DNA TGTGCCAGCAGCGCACGGACAGGGGGTATTAATACGCAGTATTTT. As protein: CASSARTGGINTQYF. This rearrangement joins TRBV7-2 to TRBJ2-3, with 10 nucleotides matching TRBD1. The CDR3 has 15 residues. V gave up 5 bases and J gave up 7 bases; unmatched junction bases: 9. Germline V gene lookup returns CDR1 SGHTA and CDR2 FQGNSA.

This rearrangement joins TRBV28 to TRBJ2-3, with 10 bases identical to TRBD2. Trimming took 5 bases from V and 1 from J; bases not matched to a gene: 3. CDR1 is MDHEN, CDR2 SYDVKM, per germline. This CDR3 spans 15 amino acids. In DNA form, the CDR3 reads TGTGCCAGCAGTGCCCTAGCGGGAGGCACAGATACGCAGTATTTT. Translating it yields CASSALAGGTDTQYF.

This chain joins TRBV6-2 or TRBV6-3 and TRBJ2-5; 8 nucleotides match TRBD1. The CDR3 runs to 14 residues. Trimming removed 5 bases from V and 3 bases from J; junction bases left unmatched: 5. Germline V gives CDR1 MNHEY, CDR2 SVGEGT. Written as DNA, the CDR3 is TGTGCCAGCAGTCCAGGACAGGGTAAAGAGACCCAGTACTTC. Its translation: CASSPGQGKETQYF.

The gene calls are TRBV4-1 and TRBJ1-1, with a possible D match to TRBD1 (5 bases). The germline V gene encodes CDR1 MGHRA and CDR2 YSYEKL. The ends were cut back, 2 bases at V and 6 bases at J, with 13 bases in the middle. The CDR3 consists of 14 residues. The CDR3 DNA reads as TGCGCCAGCAGCCAACCCAGGGTAGGGGCTGAAGCTTTCTTT. As protein: CASSQPRVGAEAFF.

The chain carries TRBV11-2 and TRBJ2-3, with 7 bases that match TRBD2. V lost 4 bases to trimming and J lost 5 bases; unmatched junction nucleotides: 6. Germline assignment: CDR1 SGHAT and CDR2 FQNNGV. The CDR3 length is 14 residues. The CDR3 loop reads CASSSSGVGDTQYF. CDR3 bases: TGTGCCAGCAGCTCCAGCGGGGTCGGAGATACGCAGTATTTT.